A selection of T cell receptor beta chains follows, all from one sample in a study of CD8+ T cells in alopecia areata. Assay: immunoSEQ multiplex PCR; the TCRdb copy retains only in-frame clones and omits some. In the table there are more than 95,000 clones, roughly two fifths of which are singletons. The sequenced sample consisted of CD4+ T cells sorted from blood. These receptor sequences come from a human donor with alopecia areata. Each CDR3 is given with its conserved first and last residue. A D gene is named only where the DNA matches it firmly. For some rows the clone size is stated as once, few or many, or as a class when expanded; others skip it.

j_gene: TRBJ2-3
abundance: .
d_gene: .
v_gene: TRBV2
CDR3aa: CASSVGSDTQYF
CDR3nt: TGTGCCAGCAGCGTCGGGTCAGATACGCAGTATTTT

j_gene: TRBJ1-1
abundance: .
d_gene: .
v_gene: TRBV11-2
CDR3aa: CASSLLIGVPWTEAFF
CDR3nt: TGTGCCAGCAGCTTATTGATTGGGGTTCCATGGACTGAAGCTTTCTTT

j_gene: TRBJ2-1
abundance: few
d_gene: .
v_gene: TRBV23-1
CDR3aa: CASSSGTDYNEQFF
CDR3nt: TGCGCCAGCAGTTCCGGGACGGATTACAATGAGCAGTTCTTC

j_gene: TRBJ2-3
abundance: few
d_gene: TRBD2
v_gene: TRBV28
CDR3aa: CASTVVGGRGGDTQYF
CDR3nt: TGTGCCAGCACCGTTGTCGGCGGGAGGGGTGGGGATACGCAGTATTTT

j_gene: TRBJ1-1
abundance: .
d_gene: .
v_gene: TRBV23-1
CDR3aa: CASSQSGENTEAFF
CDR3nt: TGCGCCAGCAGTCAATCAGGGGAGAACACTGAAGCTTTCTTT

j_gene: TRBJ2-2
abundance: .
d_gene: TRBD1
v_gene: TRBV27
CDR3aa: CASSLAQGAGELFF
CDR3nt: TGTGCCAGCAGTTTGGCGCAGGGGGCCGGGGAGCTGTTTTTT

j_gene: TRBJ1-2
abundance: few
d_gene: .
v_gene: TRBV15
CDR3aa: CATSRDSWTAGYTF
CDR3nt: TGTGCCACCAGCAGAGACAGCTGGACCGCTGGCTACACCTTC

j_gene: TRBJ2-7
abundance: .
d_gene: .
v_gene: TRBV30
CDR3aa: CAWEMTYEQYF
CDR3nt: TGTGCCTGGGAAATGACCTACGAGCAGTACTTC

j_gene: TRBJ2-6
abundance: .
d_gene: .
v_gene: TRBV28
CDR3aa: CASRTPVTGANVLTF
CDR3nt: TGTGCCAGCCGAACCCCTGTGACTGGGGCCAACGTCCTGACTTTC

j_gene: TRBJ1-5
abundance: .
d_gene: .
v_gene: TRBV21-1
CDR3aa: CASNPGQGCNQPQHF
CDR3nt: TGTGCCAGCAACCCGGGACAGGGGTGCAATCAGCCCCAGCATTTT

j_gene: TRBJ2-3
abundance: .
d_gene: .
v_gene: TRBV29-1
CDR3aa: CSVERGAATDTQYF
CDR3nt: TGCAGCGTTGAACGGGGGGCGGCCACAGATACGCAGTATTTT

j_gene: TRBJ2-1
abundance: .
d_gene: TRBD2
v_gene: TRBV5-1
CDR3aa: CASTLGTGTGGDEQFF
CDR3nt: TGCGCCAGCACGCTCGGGACCGGGACGGGGGGAGATGAGCAGTTCTTC

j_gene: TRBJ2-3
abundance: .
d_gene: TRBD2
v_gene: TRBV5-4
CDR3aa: CASSLELAGGPDTQYF
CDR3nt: TGTGCCAGCAGCTTGGAGCTAGCGGGAGGGCCAGATACGCAGTATTTT

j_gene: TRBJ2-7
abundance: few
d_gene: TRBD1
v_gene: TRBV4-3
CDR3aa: CASSRGQGAYEQYF
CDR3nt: TGCGCCAGCAGCCGAGGACAGGGGGCCTACGAGCAGTACTTC

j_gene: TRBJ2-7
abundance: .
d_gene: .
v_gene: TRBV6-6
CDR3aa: CASSYTGTWLPYEQYF
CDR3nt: TGTGCCAGCAGTTACACCGGGACTTGGCTGCCCTACGAGCAGTACTTC

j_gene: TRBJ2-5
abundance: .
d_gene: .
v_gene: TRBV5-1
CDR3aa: CASSFGGETQYF
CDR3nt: TGCGCCAGCAGCTTCGGGGGAGAGACCCAGTACTTC

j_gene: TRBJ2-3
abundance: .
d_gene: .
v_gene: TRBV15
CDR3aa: CATSRGDTRGLADTQYF
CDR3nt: TGTGCCACCAGCAGAGGGGATACCAGGGGCCTGGCAGATACGCAGTATTTT

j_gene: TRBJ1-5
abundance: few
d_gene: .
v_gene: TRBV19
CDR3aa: CASSRGDGRNQPQHF
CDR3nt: TGTGCCAGTAGTAGGGGAGATGGGCGCAATCAGCCCCAGCATTTT

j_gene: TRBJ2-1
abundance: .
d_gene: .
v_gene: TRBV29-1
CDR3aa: CSVQGRVNEQFF
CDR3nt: TGCAGCGTTCAGGGGCGAGTGAATGAGCAGTTCTTC

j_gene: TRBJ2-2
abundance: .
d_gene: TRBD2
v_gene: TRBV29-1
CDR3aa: CSVGAGAAFAGELFF
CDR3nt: TGCAGCGTTGGAGCGGGGGCGGCCTTCGCCGGGGAGCTGTTTTTT

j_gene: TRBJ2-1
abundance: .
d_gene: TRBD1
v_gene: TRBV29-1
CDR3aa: CSAEPGQGADEQFF
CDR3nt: TGCAGCGCAGAGCCGGGACAGGGGGCCGATGAGCAGTTCTTC

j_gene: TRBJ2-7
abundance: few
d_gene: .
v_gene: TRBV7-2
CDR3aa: CASSTSDTYEQYF
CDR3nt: TGTGCCAGCAGCACGTCGGACACCTACGAGCAGTACTTC

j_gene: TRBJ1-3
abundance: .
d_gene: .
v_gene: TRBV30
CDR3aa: CAWRRSYVDTIYF
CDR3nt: TGTGCCTGGAGAAGGTCATACGTGGACACCATATATTTT

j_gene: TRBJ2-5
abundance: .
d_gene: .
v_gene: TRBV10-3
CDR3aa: CAISQGTPYQETQYF
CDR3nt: TGTGCCATCAGCCAAGGGACACCGTACCAAGAGACCCAGTACTTC

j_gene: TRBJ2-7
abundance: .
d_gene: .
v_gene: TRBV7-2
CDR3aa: CASSLGHSSYEQYF
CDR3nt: TGTGCCAGCAGCTTAGGTCACTCCTCCTACGAGCAGTACTTC

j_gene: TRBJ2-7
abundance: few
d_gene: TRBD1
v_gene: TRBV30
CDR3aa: CAWGTGVTYEQYF
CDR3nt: TGTGCCTGGGGGACAGGGGTTACCTACGAGCAGTACTTC

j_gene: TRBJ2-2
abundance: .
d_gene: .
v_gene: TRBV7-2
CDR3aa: CASSLSSREDTGELFF
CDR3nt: TGTGCCAGCAGCTTAAGTTCTCGCGAAGACACCGGGGAGCTGTTTTTT

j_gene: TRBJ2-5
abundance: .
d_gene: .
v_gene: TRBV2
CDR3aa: CASSLRQGGWETQYF
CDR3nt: TGTGCCAGCAGTCTTCGACAGGGAGGGTGGGAGACCCAGTACTTC

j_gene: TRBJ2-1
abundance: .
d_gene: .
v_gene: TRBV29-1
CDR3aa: CSVVGRVNYNEQFF
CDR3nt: TGCAGCGTTGTAGGCAGGGTTAACTACAATGAGCAGTTCTTC

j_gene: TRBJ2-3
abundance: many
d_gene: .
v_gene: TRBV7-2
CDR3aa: CASSPNRGLGADTQYF
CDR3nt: TGTGCCAGCAGCCCCAATAGGGGCCTAGGGGCAGATACGCAGTATTTT

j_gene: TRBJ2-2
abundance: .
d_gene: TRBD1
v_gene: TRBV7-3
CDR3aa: CASSLKPTGGNTGELFF
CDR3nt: TGTGCCAGCAGCTTAAAGCCTACAGGGGGGAACACCGGGGAGCTGTTTTTT

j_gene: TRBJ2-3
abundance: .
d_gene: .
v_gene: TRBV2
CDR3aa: CASIWGASTDTQYF
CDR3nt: TGTGCCAGCATTTGGGGAGCCAGCACAGATACGCAGTATTTT

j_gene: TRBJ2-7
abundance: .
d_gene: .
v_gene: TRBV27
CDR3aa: CASSFQGTPSYEQYF
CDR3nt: TGTGCCAGCAGTTTTCAGGGGACACCATCCTACGAGCAGTACTTC

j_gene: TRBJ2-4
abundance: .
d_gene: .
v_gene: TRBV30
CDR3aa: CAWTAAKNIQYF
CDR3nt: TGTGCCTGGACAGCAGCCAAAAACATTCAGTACTTC

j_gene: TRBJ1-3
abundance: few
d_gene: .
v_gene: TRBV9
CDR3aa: CASSSGLLTLPGNTIYF
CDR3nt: TGTGCCAGCAGCTCGGGACTACTCACCCTCCCTGGAAACACCATATATTTT

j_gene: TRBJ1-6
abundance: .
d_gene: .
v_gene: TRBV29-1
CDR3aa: CSPLVRTANSPLHF
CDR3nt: TGCAGCCCTCTCGTGAGGACAGCTAATTCACCCCTCCACTTT

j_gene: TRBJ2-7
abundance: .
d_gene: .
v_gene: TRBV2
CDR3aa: CASSEEPRYEQYF
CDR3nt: TGTGCCAGCAGTGAAGAACCAAGGTACGAGCAGTACTTC

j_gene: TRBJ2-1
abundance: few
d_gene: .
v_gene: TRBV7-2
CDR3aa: CASSPQGGINNEQFF
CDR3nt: TGTGCCAGCAGCCCCCAGGGGGGGATTAACAATGAGCAGTTCTTC

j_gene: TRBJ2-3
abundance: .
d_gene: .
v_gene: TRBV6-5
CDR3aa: CASSPGTITDTQYF
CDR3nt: TGTGCCAGCAGTCCCGGGACAATCACAGATACGCAGTATTTT

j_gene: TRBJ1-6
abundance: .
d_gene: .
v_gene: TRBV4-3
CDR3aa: CASSQVRGRSSLLLHF
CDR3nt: TGCGCCAGCAGCCAAGTCAGGGGCAGGTCAAGTTTGCTCCTCCACTTT

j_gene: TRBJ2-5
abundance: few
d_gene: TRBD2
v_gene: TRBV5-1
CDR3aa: CASQDSGSPPETQYF
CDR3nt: TGCGCCAGCCAAGATAGCGGGAGTCCCCCAGAGACCCAGTACTTC

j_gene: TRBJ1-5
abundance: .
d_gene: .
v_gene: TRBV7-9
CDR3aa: CASSDLNQPQHF
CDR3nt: TGTGCCAGCAGCGACCTCAATCAGCCCCAGCATTTT

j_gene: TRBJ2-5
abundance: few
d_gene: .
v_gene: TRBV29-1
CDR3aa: CSFQRFGAETQYF
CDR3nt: TGCAGCTTTCAGCGGTTCGGGGCGGAGACCCAGTACTTC

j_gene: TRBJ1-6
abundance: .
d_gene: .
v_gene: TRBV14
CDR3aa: CASSQGLSNSPLHF
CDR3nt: TGTGCCAGCAGCCAGGGATTGAGTAATTCACCCCTCCACTTT

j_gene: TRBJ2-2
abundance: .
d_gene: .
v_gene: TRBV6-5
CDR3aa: CASSSNTGELFF
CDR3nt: TGTGCCAGCAGCTCGAACACCGGGGAGCTGTTTTTT

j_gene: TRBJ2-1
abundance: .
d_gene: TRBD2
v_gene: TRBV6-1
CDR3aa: CASSDPPSGRYNEQFF
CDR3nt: TGTGCCAGCAGTGACCCCCCTAGCGGGAGATACAATGAGCAGTTCTTC

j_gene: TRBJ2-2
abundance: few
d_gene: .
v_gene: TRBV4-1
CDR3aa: CASSLRVSGTGELFF
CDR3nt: TGCGCCAGCAGCCTCCGGGTTTCGGGCACCGGGGAGCTGTTTTTT

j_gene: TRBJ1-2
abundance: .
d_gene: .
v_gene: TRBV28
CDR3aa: CASSSPAGFYGYTF
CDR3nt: TGTGCCAGCAGTTCCCCAGCCGGGTTCTATGGCTACACCTTC

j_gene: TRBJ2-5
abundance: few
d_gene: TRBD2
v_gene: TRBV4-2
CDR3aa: CASSRERGPYQETQYF
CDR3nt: TGTGCCAGCAGCCGAGAGCGGGGCCCGTACCAAGAGACCCAGTACTTC

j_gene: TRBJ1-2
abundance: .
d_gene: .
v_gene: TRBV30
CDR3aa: CAWSVQVYYGYTF
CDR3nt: TGTGCCTGGAGTGTACAGGTCTACTATGGCTACACCTTC

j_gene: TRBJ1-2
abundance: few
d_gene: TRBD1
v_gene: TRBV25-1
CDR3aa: CASRKPGTGGVEDGYTF
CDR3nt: TGTGCCAGCAGGAAACCAGGGACAGGGGGGGTTGAGGATGGCTACACCTTC

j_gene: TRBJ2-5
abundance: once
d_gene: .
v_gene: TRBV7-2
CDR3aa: CASSLSPRETQYF
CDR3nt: TGTGCCAGCAGCTTATCGCCCAGAGAGACCCAGTACTTC

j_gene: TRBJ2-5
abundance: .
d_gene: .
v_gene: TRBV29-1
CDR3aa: CSGNRVRETQYF
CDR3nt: TGCAGCGGAAACAGGGTACGGGAGACCCAGTACTTC

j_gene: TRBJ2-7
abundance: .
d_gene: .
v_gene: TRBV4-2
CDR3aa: CASSQEGRDYEQYF
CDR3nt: TGTGCCAGCAGCCAAGAGGGGCGAGACTACGAGCAGTACTTC

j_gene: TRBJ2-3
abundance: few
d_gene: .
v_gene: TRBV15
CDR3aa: CALSGALTDTQYF
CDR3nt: TGTGCCCTCTCGGGGGCCCTCACAGATACGCAGTATTTT

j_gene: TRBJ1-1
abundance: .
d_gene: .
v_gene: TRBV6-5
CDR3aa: CASRPGFMNTEAFF
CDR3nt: TGTGCCAGCAGACCAGGGTTCATGAACACTGAAGCTTTCTTT